The 17 T cell receptor beta chains below all came from one sample that was sequenced in a study of cytomegalovirus exposure and HLA in healthy donors. Profiled with immunoSEQ multiplex PCR; TCRdb holds only in-frame clones, not every one. The sample lists over 200,000 clones; roughly 80% were seen once. The specimen sequenced was PBMCs. The receptors shown here come from a woman under 30 in good health and CMV-seronegative.

The chain couples TRBV6-5 to TRBJ2-3; D is ambiguous. There are 14 residues in the CDR3. From germline, CDR1 is MNHEY and CDR2 SVGAGI. Trimming cost V 3 bases and J 4 bases, with 11 bases left between them. In DNA form, the CDR3 reads TGTGCCAGCAGTTATGAGAGAGCGTCAGATACGCAGTATTTT. It is translated as CASSYERASDTQYF.

The rearrangement uses TRBV2 and TRBJ2-3; 9 nucleotides line up with TRBD2. The CDR3 sequence is 15 residues long. Trimming removed 6 bases from V and 2 bases from J; junction bases left unmatched: 6. Per germline, CDR1 SNHLY and CDR2 FYNNEI. This CDR3 is CASRTSGSYTDTQYF. In nucleotides, the CDR3 is TGTGCCAGCAGAACTAGCGGGTCCTACACAGATACGCAGTATTTT.

The chain uses TRBV5-6 and TRBJ2-1, with 10 bases fitting TRBD2. The J segment lost 4 bases and the V segment lost 4 bases, leaving 11 bases of the junction unmatched. The germline V gene encodes CDR1 SGHDT and CDR2 YYEEEE. CDR3 length: 17 amino acids. CDR3 in amino acids: CASSLLVGLAKYNEQFF. CDR3 DNA: TGTGCCAGCAGCCTCCTGGTGGGACTAGCGAAATACAATGAGCAGTTCTTC.

This chain links TRBV9 with TRBJ2-1; TRBD2 agrees at 12 bases. Germline CDR1 and CDR2: SGDLS and YYNGEE. This CDR3 has 15 amino acids. The junction had 6 bases not matched to a gene; V was cut back by 4 bases and J by 7 bases. In nucleotides, the CDR3 is TGTGCCAGCAGCCCTAATCTAGCGGGAGGGAATGAGCAGTTCTTC. Translating gives CASSPNLAGGNEQFF.

This chain connects TRBV28 to TRBJ2-4; TRBD2 matches 11 bases. Trimming cost V 5 bases and J 11 bases; bases outside gene matches: 11. The CDR3 extends over 15 amino acids. In germline, CDR1 is MDHEN, CDR2 SYDVKM. The CDR3 protein is CASSPRVAGGLFQYF. The DNA of the CDR3 is TGTGCCAGCAGTCCCCGGGTAGCGGGAGGGTTGTTTCAGTACTTC.

Turning to this clone: The final CDR3 position lacks the conserved phenylalanine or tryptophan, pointing to a likely read error. The limits of the CDR3 on the DNA are not certain, so only TCRdb's listed CDR3 is given. V is TRBV6-4 and J is TRBJ1-1. From germline, CDR1 is MRHNA and CDR2 SNTAGT. The CDR3 comprises 8 residues, both ends counted. The CDR3 sequence is CASSPSPI.

The V gene is TRBV29-1, the J gene TRBJ1-2, with unresolved D. The CDR3 length is 14 residues. With 0 bases removed from V and 2 bases from J, the gap between germline ends came to 10 bases. CDR1 SQVTM and CDR2 ANQGSEA come from the germline V gene. CDR3 region: CSVEDPSGNYGYTF. The DNA of the CDR3 is TGCAGCGTTGAAGACCCCTCAGGAAACTATGGCTACACCTTC.

V and J are TRBV6-5 and TRBJ2-7; a possible D gene is TRBD2 (6 bases). Germline values: CDR1 MNHEY, CDR2 SVGAGI. Trimming cost V 5 bases and J 2 bases, with 13 bases left between them. The CDR3 runs 14 residues. The CDR3 DNA follows: TGTGCCAGCAGTCAACGGGAGAAAACCTACGAGCAGTACTTC. Translated, it gives CASSQREKTYEQYF.

The chain uses TRBV6-1 and TRBJ1-2; perhaps TRBD1 as D (6 bases). CDR3 length: 13 amino acids. Looked up from germline, CDR1 is MNHNS and CDR2 is SASEGT. The V and J ends lost 6 bases and 4 bases respectively, with 12 bases between them. The CDR3 loop reads CASRTRTVYGYTF. The CDR3 DNA sequence: TGTGCCAGCAGGACTCGGACAGTCTATGGCTACACCTTC.

This chain joins TRBV4-2 and TRBJ2-1; tentative D call: TRBD2 (5 bases). Germline-derived CDR1 and CDR2 are LGHNA and YNFKEQ. The length of the CDR3 is 15 residues. V dropped 0 bases and J dropped 7 bases, with 13 bases sitting between them. CDR3 protein: CASSQESRGNNEQFF. The DNA of the CDR3 is TGTGCCAGCAGCCAAGAGAGCCGGGGTAATAATGAGCAGTTCTTC.

This clone was counted between two and nine times. As DNA, the CDR3 is TGTGCCAGCAGCGTAACATGGACCGGGGAGCTGTTTTTT. It yields the protein CASSVTWTGELFF. The chain uses TRBV5-4 and TRBJ2-2; no reliable D call. The V gene's germline CDR1 is SGHNT and CDR2 YYREEE (reference sequence). The V gene lost 4 bases and the J gene lost 5 bases, with 9 bases spanning the gap. This CDR3 has 13 residues.

V usage is TRBV7-6 and J usage is TRBJ2-3, with 9 bases fitting TRBD2. Losses at the gene ends were 1 base for V and 2 bases for J; bases not matched to a gene: 10. The CDR3 spans 18 residues. Germline CDR1 is SGHVS and CDR2 is FNYEAQ. The CDR3: CASSLVAGGAPFTDTQYF. As DNA, the CDR3 is TGTGCCAGCAGCTTAGTTGCGGGGGGGGCTCCCTTCACAGATACGCAGTATTTT. Looking up the rest from reference TRBV7-6 and TRBJ2-3 gives the full variable domain: GAGVSQSPRYKVTKRGQDVALRCDPISGHVSLYWYRQALGQGPEFLTYFNYEAQQDKSGLPNDRFSAERPEGSISTLTIQRTEQRDSAMYRCASSLVAGGAPFTDTQYFGPGTRLTVL.

The rearrangement joins TRBV6-1 to TRBJ2-1; unclear D gene. CDR1 and CDR2 from the germline V gene are MNHNS and SASEGT. This CDR3 has 13 residues. V was clipped by 7 bases and J by 3 bases, with 10 bases between them. The CDR3 here is CASNKEYYNEQFF. CDR3 DNA sequence: TGTGCCAGCAATAAGGAGTACTACAATGAGCAGTTCTTC.

The rearrangement uses TRBV5-1 and TRBJ2-3; 7 bases agree with TRBD2. The germline CDR1 and CDR2 sequences are SGHRS and YFSETQ. The CDR3 is 14 residues long. Trimming removed 4 bases from V and 1 base from J; junction bases left unmatched: 3. The CDR3 is CASSGTSGTDTQYF. The CDR3 region has the DNA TGCGCCAGCAGCGGTACTAGCGGCACAGATACGCAGTATTTT.

The chain is built from TRBV5-1 and TRBJ1-1; TRBD1 is a possible D gene (5 bases). Trimming pared 2 bases from V and 3 bases from J, leaving 11 bases between. The germline CDR1 and CDR2 sequences are SGHRS and YFSETQ. The CDR3 is made up of 14 amino acids. The CDR3 loop is CASSFGAADTEAFF. CDR3 nucleotides: TGCGCCAGCAGCTTCGGGGCAGCGGACACTGAAGCTTTCTTT.

The chain carries TRBV30 and TRBJ2-3, with no clear D. Trimming left V 0 bases short and J 0 bases short, with 10 bases between. The germline CDR1 and CDR2 sequences are GTSNPN and SVGIG (reference sequence). The CDR3 is 15 residues long. CDR3 bases: TGTGCCTGGAGTGTAACCCTTTCTAGCACAGATACGCAGTATTTT. Translating it yields CAWSVTLSSTDTQYF.

V and J are TRBV15 and TRBJ2-4, with no clear D. The V and J ends lost 5 bases and 8 bases respectively, with 16 bases between them. CDR1 LNHNV and CDR2 YYDKDF come from the germline V gene (reference sequence). The CDR3 is made up of 14 amino acids. The CDR3 DNA sequence: TGTGCCACCAGCCGGAACGGCCGTGGGGACATTCAGTACTTC. Amino acid sequence: CATSRNGRGDIQYF.